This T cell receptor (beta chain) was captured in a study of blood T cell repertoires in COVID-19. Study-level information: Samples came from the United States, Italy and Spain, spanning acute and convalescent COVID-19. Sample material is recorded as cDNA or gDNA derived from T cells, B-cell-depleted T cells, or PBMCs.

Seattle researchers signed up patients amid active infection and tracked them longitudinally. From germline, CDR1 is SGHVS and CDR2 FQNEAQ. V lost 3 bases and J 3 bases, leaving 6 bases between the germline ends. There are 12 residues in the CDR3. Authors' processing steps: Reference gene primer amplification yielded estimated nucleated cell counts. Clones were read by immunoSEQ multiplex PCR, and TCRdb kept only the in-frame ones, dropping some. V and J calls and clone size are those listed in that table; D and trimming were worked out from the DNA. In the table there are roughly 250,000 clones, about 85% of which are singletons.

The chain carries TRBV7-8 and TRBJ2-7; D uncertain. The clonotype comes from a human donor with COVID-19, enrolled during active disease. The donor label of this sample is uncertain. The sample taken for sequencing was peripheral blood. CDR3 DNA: TGTGCCAGCAGCTTTTCTATCTACGAGCAGTACTTC. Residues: CASSFSIYEQYF.